This T cell receptor (beta chain) appears in the sequencing data of a study of T-cell memory formation after mild COVID-19. Study-wide points: Clones shrinking from day 15 to 85 showed even CD4/CD8 mixes; later expanders tilted CD4+. CM and EM subsets held most contracting CD4+ clones; EMRA held CD8+ ones. The SARS-CoV-2 specificity of second-wave clones reaching peak at day 37 remained unverified.

There are 13 residues in the CDR3. The germline V gene encodes CDR1 SGHTA and CDR2 FQGNSA. V was shortened by 1 base and J by 9 bases, with 9 bases between the two germline ends. Using its own MiXCR run on the 5' RACE reads, TCRdb lists one record per CDR3 protein. The sample shows roughly 380,000 distinct CDR3 sequences, 25% to 30% of them seen only once. This clonotype was observed a few times. Its antigen is not identified. The clonotype originates from an adult woman who had mild COVID-19 (a few samples of this study predate the infection). Cell type and time point are not known. V and J are TRBV7-2 and TRBJ2-2, with unresolved D. The sequencing sample was made of PBMCs or a T cell subset sorted from them (not recorded which). This chain's CDR3 is CASSLEGGRELFF. CDR3 nucleotide sequence: TGTGCCAGCAGCTTAGAGGGCGGTCGGGAGCTGTTTTTT.